What follows describes a single T cell receptor beta chain. The antigen is unknown. The data stem from a study of blood T cells in healthy people across ages. J gave up 0 bases and V 3 bases, and 9 bases lay outside the gene matches. This CDR3 is 18 amino acids long. Germline V gives CDR1 KGHSH, CDR2 LQKENI. A sample-barcoded 5' primer and a J-beta primer mix were used in a second PCR of about 7 to 12 cycles. TCRdb re-called the 5' RACE reads with MiXCR, one entry per CDR3 protein. The table lists roughly 1,500,000 distinct CDR3 sequences, roughly a third of them singletons, with 11% in the top ten. The study, taken as a whole, reports: The study found more naive CD4+ cells and higher diversity in long-lived than aged donors.

Material for sequencing was blood. This TCR was sampled from a woman younger than 45 in good health. The chain couples TRBV18 to TRBJ2-4; 9 bases line up with TRBD2. CDR3 nucleotide sequence: TGTGCCAGCTCACCCTCGGCGGGAGGGTTTCTAGCCAAAAACATTCAGTACTTC. Its protein is CASSPSAGGFLAKNIQYF.